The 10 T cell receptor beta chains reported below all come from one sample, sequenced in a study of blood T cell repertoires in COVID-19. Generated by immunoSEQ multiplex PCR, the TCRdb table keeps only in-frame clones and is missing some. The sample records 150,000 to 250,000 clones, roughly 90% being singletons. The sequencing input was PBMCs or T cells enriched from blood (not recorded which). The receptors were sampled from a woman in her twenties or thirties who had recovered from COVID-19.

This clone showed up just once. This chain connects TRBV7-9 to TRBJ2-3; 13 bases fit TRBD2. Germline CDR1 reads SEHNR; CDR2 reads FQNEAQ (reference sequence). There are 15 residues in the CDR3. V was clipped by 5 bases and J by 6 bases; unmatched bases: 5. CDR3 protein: CASSHGLAGADTQYF. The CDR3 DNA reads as TGTGCCAGCAGCCATGGACTAGCGGGAGCCGATACGCAGTATTTT.

CDR3 amino acids: CASSFEGAHDTEAFF. CDR3 DNA sequence: TGCGCCAGCAGCTTTGAGGGGGCGCATGACACTGAAGCTTTCTTT. The chain couples TRBV5-1 to TRBJ1-1; 7 bases agree with TRBD1. Germline V lookup: CDR1 SGHRS, CDR2 YFSETQ. This CDR3 is 15 amino acids long. Unmatched junction bases numbered 7, after V lost 2 bases and J lost 3 bases.

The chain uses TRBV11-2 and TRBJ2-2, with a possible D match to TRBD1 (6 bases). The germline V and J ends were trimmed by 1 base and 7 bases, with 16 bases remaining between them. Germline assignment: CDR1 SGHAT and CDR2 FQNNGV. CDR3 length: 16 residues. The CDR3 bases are TGTGCCAGCAGCTTAGGGGCTAGGGGGATTGACGGGGAGCTGTTTTTT. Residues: CASSLGARGIDGELFF.

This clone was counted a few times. The CDR3 sequence: CASSPRDRVNTEAFF. The CDR3 nucleotides are TGTGCCAGTAGTCCGCGGGACAGGGTGAACACTGAAGCTTTCTTT. The rearrangement uses TRBV19 and TRBJ1-1; 9 nucleotides align to TRBD1. The J segment lost 0 bases and the V segment lost 5 bases, leaving 4 bases of the junction unmatched. The CDR3 spans 15 residues. Germline CDR1 and CDR2: LNHDA and SQIVND (reference sequence).

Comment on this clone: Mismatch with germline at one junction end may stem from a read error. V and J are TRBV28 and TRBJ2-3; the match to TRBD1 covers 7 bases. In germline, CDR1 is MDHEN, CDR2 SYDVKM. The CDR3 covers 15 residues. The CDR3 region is CASRLTGSSTDTQYF. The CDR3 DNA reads TGTGCCAGCCGTTTGACAGGGTCTAGCACAGATACGCAGTATTTT.

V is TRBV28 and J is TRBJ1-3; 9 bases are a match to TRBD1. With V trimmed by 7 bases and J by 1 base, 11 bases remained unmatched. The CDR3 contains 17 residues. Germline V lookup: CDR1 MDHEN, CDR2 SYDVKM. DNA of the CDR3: TGTGCCAGCACTCTTAGTCCGGGACAGGGATCTGGAAACACCATATATTTT. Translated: CASTLSPGQGSGNTIYF.

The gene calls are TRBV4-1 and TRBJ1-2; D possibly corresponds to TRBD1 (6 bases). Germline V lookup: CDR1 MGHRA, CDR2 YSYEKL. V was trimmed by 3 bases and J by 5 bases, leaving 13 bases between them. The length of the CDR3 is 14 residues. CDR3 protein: CASSHDEGGYGYTF. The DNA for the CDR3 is TGCGCCAGCAGCCATGACGAGGGGGGGTATGGCTACACCTTC.

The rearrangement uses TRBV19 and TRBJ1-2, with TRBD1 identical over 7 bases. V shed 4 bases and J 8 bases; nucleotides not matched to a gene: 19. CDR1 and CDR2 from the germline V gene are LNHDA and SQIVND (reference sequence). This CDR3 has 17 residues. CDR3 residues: CASSSRDRADTIGGYTF. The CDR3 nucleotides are TGTGCCAGTAGTAGCCGGGACAGAGCGGACACCATTGGGGGCTACACCTTC.

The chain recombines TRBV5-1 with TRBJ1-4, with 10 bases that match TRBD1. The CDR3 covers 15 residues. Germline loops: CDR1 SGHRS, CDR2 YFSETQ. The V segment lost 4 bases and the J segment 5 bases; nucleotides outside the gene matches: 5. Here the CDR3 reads CASSLRTGGNEKLFF. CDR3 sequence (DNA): TGCGCCAGCAGCCTAAGGACAGGGGGAAATGAAAAACTGTTTTTT. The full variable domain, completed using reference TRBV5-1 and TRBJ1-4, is KAGVTQTPRYLIKTRGQQVTLSCSPISGHRSVSWYQQTPGQGLQFLFEYFSETQRNKGNFPGRFSGRQFSNSRSEMNVSTLELGDSALYLCASSLRTGGNEKLFFGSGTQLSVL.

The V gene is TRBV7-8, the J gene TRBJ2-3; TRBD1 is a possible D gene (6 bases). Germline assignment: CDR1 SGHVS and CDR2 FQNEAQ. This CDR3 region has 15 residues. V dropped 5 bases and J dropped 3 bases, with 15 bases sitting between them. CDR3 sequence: CASSHLRGKTDTQYF. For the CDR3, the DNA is TGTGCCAGCAGCCACCTGAGGGGGAAGACAGATACGCAGTATTTT.